These T cell receptor beta chains were read from a single sample in a study of blood T cell repertoires in COVID-19. Profiled with immunoSEQ multiplex PCR; TCRdb holds only in-frame clones, not every one. The sample lists 150,000 to 200,000 clones, 65% to 90% occurring once. The specimen was peripheral blood. The receptors come from a woman aged 40 to 49 with COVID-19, enrolled during active disease. CDR3s include the opening cysteine and the closing phenylalanine or tryptophan. Each record gives: V gene, J gene, clone size, D gene, CDR3 protein, CDR3 DNA. D genes are given only for firm matches. Size is stated for part of the rows, as once, few or many counts, or as a class when the clone is expanded.

TRBV10-3	TRBJ1-6	.	TRBD1	CAISKGQENSPLHF	TGTGCCATCAGCAAGGGACAGGAAAATTCACCCCTCCACTTT
TRBV5-1	TRBJ2-2	.	.	CASSQQGSTGELFF	TGCGCCAGCAGCCAGCAGGGGTCCACCGGGGAGCTGTTTTTT
TRBV19	TRBJ2-5	.	.	CASSERSQETQYF	TGTGCCAGTAGCGAGCGGTCCCAAGAGACCCAGTACTTC
TRBV30	TRBJ2-7	.	TRBD2	CAWSGLAGSYEQYF	TGTGCCTGGAGTGGACTAGCGGGTAGCTACGAGCAGTACTTC
TRBV29-1	TRBJ2-5	.	.	CSAATGLQETQYF	TGCAGCGCCGCGACGGGACTCCAAGAGACCCAGTACTTC
TRBV27	TRBJ2-1	.	.	CASSPPRGAYNEQFF	TGTGCCAGCAGTCCCCCCCGGGGTGCCTACAATGAGCAGTTCTTC
TRBV13	TRBJ1-2	.	.	CASSPSRPSYGYTF	TGTGCCAGCAGCCCTAGTCGACCGAGCTATGGCTACACCTTC
TRBV24-1	TRBJ2-7	medium-sized	TRBD2	CATTAPRMEAGGPYEQYF	TGTGCCACCACCGCCCCTCGGATGGAGGCGGGAGGGCCCTACGAGCAGTACTTC
TRBV9	TRBJ1-4	.	.	CASSPSAGINEKLFF	TGTGCCAGCAGCCCAAGTGCGGGGATTAATGAAAAACTGTTTTTT
TRBV7-9	TRBJ1-3	.	.	CASSLTSSGNTIYF	TGTGCCAGCAGCCTTACAAGCTCTGGAAACACCATATATTTT
TRBV7-6	TRBJ2-1	few	TRBD2	CASSPIAGGVGGEQFF	TGTGCCAGCAGCCCAATAGCGGGAGGGGTGGGTGGTGAGCAGTTCTTC
TRBV5-6	TRBJ2-2	medium-sized	.	CASSLGLDDTGELFF	TGTGCCAGCAGCTTGGGTCTAGACGACACCGGGGAGCTGTTTTTT
TRBV30	TRBJ2-1	.	TRBD1	CAWSATGYHNEQFF	TGTGCCTGGAGTGCGACAGGGTATCACAATGAGCAGTTCTTC
TRBV3-1/TRBV3-2	TRBJ2-5	.	.	CASSQGILSGSQETQYF	TGTGCCAGCAGCCAAGGGATCCTCAGCGGCAGCCAAGAGACCCAGTACTTC
TRBV3-1/TRBV3-2	TRBJ2-1	.	.	CASSQDLAEQFF	TGTGCCAGCAGCCAAGACTTAGCGGAGCAGTTCTTC
TRBV7-8	TRBJ2-7	.	TRBD2	CASTVAGAAYEQYF	TGTGCCAGCACCGTAGCGGGAGCCGCCTACGAGCAGTACTTC
TRBV7-9	TRBJ2-5	.	TRBD2	CASSLFGGGGETQYF	TGTGCCAGCAGCTTATTTGGAGGCGGGGGAGAGACCCAGTACTTC
TRBV18	TRBJ1-1	.	.	CASSPLGVDTEAFF	TGTGCCAGCTCACCACTAGGGGTGGACACTGAAGCTTTCTTT
TRBV12-3/TRBV12-4	TRBJ1-1	.	.	CASSLKARVAFF	TGTGCCAGCAGTTTAAAGGCCAGGGTTGCTTTCTTT
TRBV5-6	TRBJ1-4	.	.	CASSFVGEKLFF	TGTGCCAGCAGCTTCGTCGGTGAAAAACTGTTTTTT
TRBV19	TRBJ1-6	.	.	CASSSVHEVSPLHF	TGTGCCAGTAGTTCAGTGCATGAGGTGTCACCCCTCCACTTT
TRBV30	TRBJ2-7	.	.	CAWSLAVTYEQYF	TGTGCCTGGAGTTTAGCGGTAACCTACGAGCAGTACTTC
TRBV7-8	TRBJ2-3	.	.	CASSLDEYVQYF	TGTGCCAGCAGCTTAGATGAGTATGTGCAGTATTTT
TRBV3-1/TRBV3-2	TRBJ2-1	.	.	CASSQAGKVNEQFF	TGTGCCAGCAGCCAGGCGGGAAAGGTAAATGAGCAGTTCTTC
TRBV5-4	TRBJ1-2	.	TRBD1	CASTKRGQLYNYGYTF	TGTGCCAGCACCAAGAGGGGACAGCTATATAACTATGGCTACACCTTC
TRBV5-8	TRBJ2-3	.	TRBD1	CASSLRQGADTQYF	TGTGCCAGCAGCTTAAGACAGGGCGCAGATACGCAGTATTTT
TRBV2	TRBJ2-1	.	TRBD1	CASTLMWTGGARNEQFF	TGTGCCAGCACCTTGATGTGGACAGGGGGCGCCCGAAATGAGCAGTTCTTC
TRBV5-5	TRBJ2-3	.	TRBD1	CASGTGGYTDTQYF	TGTGCTAGCGGGACAGGGGGTTACACAGATACGCAGTATTTT
TRBV2	TRBJ1-4	.	.	CASSALTRSREKLFF	TGTGCCAGCAGTGCTCTAACTAGATCCCGAGAAAAACTGTTTTTT
TRBV11-2	TRBJ2-2	.	.	CASSFLGQTGELFF	TGTGCCAGCAGCTTTCTCGGACAAACCGGGGAGCTGTTTTTT
TRBV7-2	TRBJ1-3	.	.	CASSLSGGDGRNTIYF	TGTGCCAGCAGCTTAAGCGGAGGGGACGGGAGAAACACCATATATTTT
TRBV18	TRBJ1-2	.	.	CASSPPETANYGYTF	TGTGCCAGCTCACCACCGGAGACAGCTAACTATGGCTACACCTTC
TRBV15	TRBJ1-6	.	TRBD1	CATSRGQGANPDSPLHF	TGTGCCACCAGCAGAGGACAGGGGGCAAATCCGGATTCACCCCTCCACTTT
TRBV28	TRBJ2-3	.	TRBD2	CASSFFGRARDTQYF	TGTGCCAGCAGTTTTTTCGGGAGGGCCAGGGATACGCAGTATTTT
TRBV18	TRBJ2-4	.	.	CASSPPGGGTKNIQYF	TGTGCCAGCTCACCCCCCGGGGGAGGTACCAAAAACATTCAGTACTTC
TRBV15	TRBJ2-3	.	.	CATSRSQGADTQYF	TGTGCCACCAGCAGATCCCAGGGTGCAGATACGCAGTATTTT
TRBV18	TRBJ2-1	.	TRBD1	CASSRGQDSYNEQFF	TGTGCCAGCTCACGAGGACAGGACTCCTACAATGAGCAGTTCTTC
TRBV28	TRBJ2-3	.	.	CASSLGSGLTDTQYF	TGTGCCAGCAGTTTAGGCAGCGGGCTTACAGATACGCAGTATTTT
TRBV19	TRBJ2-3	.	TRBD1	CASSIRDRGTDTQYF	TGTGCCAGTAGTATCCGGGACAGGGGCACAGATACGCAGTATTTT
TRBV6-6	TRBJ1-1	.	.	CASSYAPDRPNTEAFF	TGTGCCAGCAGTTACGCGCCCGACAGGCCCAACACTGAAGCTTTCTTT
TRBV28	TRBJ2-5	.	TRBD2	CASKMGGGGRETQYF	TGTGCCAGCAAAATGGGCGGGGGGGGTCGCGAGACCCAGTACTTC
TRBV3-1/TRBV3-2	TRBJ1-4	few	TRBD1	CASSSGTASFATNEKLFF	TGTGCCAGCAGTTCCGGGACAGCTAGTTTTGCAACTAATGAAAAACTGTTTTTT
TRBV5-1	TRBJ1-2	.	.	CASSIGGTDYGYTF	TGCGCCAGCAGCATAGGAGGGACCGACTATGGCTACACCTTC
TRBV6-5	TRBJ1-2	.	TRBD1	CASSRGQGYGYTF	TGTGCCAGCAGTAGGGGACAGGGATATGGCTACACCTTC
TRBV5-1	TRBJ1-2	.	TRBD1	CASSSTGEGGYTF	TGCGCCAGCAGCTCGACAGGGGAAGGTGGCTACACCTTC
TRBV11-3	TRBJ1-1	.	TRBD1	CASSLDGGQEAFF	TGTGCCAGCAGCTTAGATGGGGGACAGGAAGCTTTCTTT
TRBV6-6	TRBJ1-1	few	TRBD1	CASSYLRGRTEAFF	TGTGCCAGCAGTTACTTAAGGGGGCGAACTGAAGCTTTCTTT
TRBV7-9	TRBJ1-4	.	TRBD1	CASSPQGGQGEKLFF	TGTGCCAGCAGCCCCCAGGGGGGACAGGGCGAAAAACTGTTTTTT
TRBV6-6	TRBJ1-5	.	.	CASTLQGTNQPQHF	TGTGCCAGCACCTTACAGGGCACCAATCAGCCCCAGCATTTT
TRBV11-3	TRBJ2-3	.	TRBD2	CASSLGNPGLAGGNTQYF	TGTGCCAGCAGCTTAGGCAACCCGGGACTAGCGGGGGGAAATACGCAGTATTTT
TRBV18	TRBJ2-3	.	TRBD2	CASSPLAGPTDTQYF	TGTGCCAGCTCCCCTCTAGCGGGACCCACAGATACGCAGTATTTT
TRBV9	TRBJ2-2	once	TRBD2	CASSEGLAGGANTGELFF	TGTGCCAGCAGCGAGGGACTAGCGGGAGGGGCGAACACCGGGGAGCTGTTTTTT
TRBV6-6	TRBJ2-7	.	.	CATSGGGSPYEQYF	TGTGCCACGAGTGGGGGCGGGAGTCCCTACGAGCAGTACTTC
TRBV5-4	TRBJ1-2	once	.	CASSLVGRGSYGYTF	TGTGCCAGCAGCTTGGTGGGCAGGGGTTCTTATGGCTACACCTTC
TRBV5-8	TRBJ2-3	.	.	CASNPRVTGSTDTQYF	TGTGCCAGCAACCCGAGAGTAACAGGGTCCACAGATACGCAGTATTTT
TRBV30	TRBJ2-5	.	.	CAWSVGLKETQYF	TGTGCCTGGAGTGTCGGACTAAAAGAGACCCAGTACTTC
TRBV27	TRBJ2-2	.	TRBD1	CASSPSPGQLEYTGELFF	TGTGCCAGCAGTCCCTCCCCGGGACAGCTAGAATATACCGGGGAGCTGTTTTTT
TRBV3-1/TRBV3-2	TRBJ2-6	.	.	CASSLTGANVLTF	TGTGCCAGCAGCCTTACTGGGGCCAACGTCCTGACTTTC